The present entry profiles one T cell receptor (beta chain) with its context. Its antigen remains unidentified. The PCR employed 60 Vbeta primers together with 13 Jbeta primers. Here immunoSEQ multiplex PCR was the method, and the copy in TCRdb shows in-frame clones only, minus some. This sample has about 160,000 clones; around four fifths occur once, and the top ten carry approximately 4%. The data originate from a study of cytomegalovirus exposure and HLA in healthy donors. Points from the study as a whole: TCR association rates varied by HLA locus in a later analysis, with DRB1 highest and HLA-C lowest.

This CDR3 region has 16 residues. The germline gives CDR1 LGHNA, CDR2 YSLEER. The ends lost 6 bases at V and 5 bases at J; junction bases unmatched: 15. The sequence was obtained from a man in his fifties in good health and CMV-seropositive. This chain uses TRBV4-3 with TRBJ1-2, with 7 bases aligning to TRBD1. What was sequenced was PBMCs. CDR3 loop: CASSPSAGDSAYGYTF. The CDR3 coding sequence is TGCGCCAGCAGTCCAAGCGCTGGGGACAGCGCATATGGCTACACCTTC.